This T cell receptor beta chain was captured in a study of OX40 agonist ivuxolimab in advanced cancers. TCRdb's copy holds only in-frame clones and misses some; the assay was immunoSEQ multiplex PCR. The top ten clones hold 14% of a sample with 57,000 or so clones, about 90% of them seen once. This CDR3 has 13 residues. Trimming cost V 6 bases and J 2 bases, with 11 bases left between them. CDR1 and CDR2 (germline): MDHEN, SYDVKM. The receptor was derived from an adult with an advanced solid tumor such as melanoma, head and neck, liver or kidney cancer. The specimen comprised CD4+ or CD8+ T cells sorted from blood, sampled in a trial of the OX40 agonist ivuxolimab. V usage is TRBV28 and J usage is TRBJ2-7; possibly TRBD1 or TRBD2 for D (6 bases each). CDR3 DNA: TGTGCCAGCAGGAAGGGGGGAACCTACGAGCAGTACTTC. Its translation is CASRKGGTYEQYF.